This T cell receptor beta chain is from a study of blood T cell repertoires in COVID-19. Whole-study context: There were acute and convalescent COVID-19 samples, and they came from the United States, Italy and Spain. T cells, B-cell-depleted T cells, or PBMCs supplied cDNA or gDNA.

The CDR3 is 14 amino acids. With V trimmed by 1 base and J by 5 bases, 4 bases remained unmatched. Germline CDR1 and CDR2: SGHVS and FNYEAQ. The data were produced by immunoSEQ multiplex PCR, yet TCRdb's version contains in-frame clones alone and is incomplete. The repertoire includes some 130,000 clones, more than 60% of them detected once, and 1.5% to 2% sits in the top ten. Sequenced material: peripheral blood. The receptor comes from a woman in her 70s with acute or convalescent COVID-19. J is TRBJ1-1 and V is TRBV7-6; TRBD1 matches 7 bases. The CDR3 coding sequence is TGTGCCAGCAGCTTAGGACAGGGCAAAACTGAAGCTTTCTTT. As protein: CASSLGQGKTEAFF.